The rows below give T cell receptor beta chains drawn from one sample of a study of cytomegalovirus exposure and HLA in healthy donors. TCRdb keeps only in-frame clones here, not all; method: immunoSEQ multiplex PCR. The repertoire holds approximately 160,000 clones, with about 88% as singletons. The sequencing sample was made of PBMCs. These receptors originate from a woman younger than 35 in good health and CMV-seronegative. CDR3s include the opening cysteine and the closing phenylalanine or tryptophan. Each record gives: V gene, J gene, clone size, D gene, CDR3 DNA, CDR3 protein. The D gene is left open where the match is weak. Some rows have no size entry. The others give once, few or many, or a class for an expanded clone.

>TRBV5-4|TRBJ2-2|NA|NA
TGTGCCAGCAGCTTGGTGACAGGCCACGGCACCGGGGAGCTGTTTTTT
CASSLVTGHGTGELFF
>TRBV4-3|TRBJ1-5|NA|NA
TGCGCCAGCAGCCAAGATGCAGGTAGCAATCAGCCCCAGCATTTT
CASSQDAGSNQPQHF
>TRBV6-1|TRBJ2-5|NA|NA
TGTGCCAGCAGTGAAGAGGTCATGGGCGGGGAGGCCCAGTACTTC
CASSEEVMGGEAQYF
>TRBV19|TRBJ1-4|NA|NA
TGTGCCAGTACTTACGGGGGGCGCGTCTCTAATGAAAAACTGTTTTTT
CASTYGGRVSNEKLFF
>TRBV18|TRBJ2-1|few|NA
TGTGCCAGCTCGAGGGTGAACGAGCAGTTCTTC
CASSRVNEQFF
>TRBV9|TRBJ2-7|NA|TRBD2
TGTGCCAGCAGCGTAGCAGCGGGAGTTCCCTACGAGCAGTACTTC
CASSVAAGVPYEQYF
>TRBV7-8|TRBJ1-1|NA|NA
TGTGCCAGCAGCTTAGTGCGGGAGGAGGAGCCCTTCTCCATGAACACTGAAGCTTTCTTT
CASSLVREEEPFSMNTEAFF
>TRBV5-4|TRBJ2-3|once|TRBD2
TGTGCCAGCAGCCCGGGACTAGCGGGAGATACGCAGTATTTT
CASSPGLAGDTQYF
>TRBV6-4|TRBJ2-1|NA|NA
TGTGCCAGCAGTGTACGGGCCTACAATGAGCAGTTCTTC
CASSVRAYNEQFF
>TRBV27|TRBJ2-7|few|TRBD1
TGTGCCACCAGGGACAGCACCACCTACGAGCAGTACTTC
CATRDSTTYEQYF
>TRBV4-2|TRBJ2-7|NA|TRBD1
TGTGCCAGCAGCCAAGCCCGGGACAGTGGAGTCTACGAGCAGTACTTC
CASSQARDSGVYEQYF
>TRBV27|TRBJ1-2|once|NA
TGTGCCAGCAGTTTATCGAGAAGCTATGGCTACACCTTC
CASSLSRSYGYTF
>TRBV5-8|TRBJ1-1|NA|NA
TGTGCCAGCAGCTTGGGCGCAGGGAAGAACACTGAAGCTTTCTTT
CASSLGAGKNTEAFF
>TRBV19|TRBJ2-7|once|TRBD1
TGTGCCAGTACCCAAGGACAGGGTGGGTCCTACGAGCAGTACTTC
CASTQGQGGSYEQYF
>TRBV10-3|TRBJ2-2|NA|TRBD2
TGTGCCATTTCGACTAGCCGGGACACCGGGGAGCTGTTTTTT
CAISTSRDTGELFF
>TRBV5-4|TRBJ1-4|once|TRBD1
TGTGCCAGCAGTTTGACAGGGGGTGGAACTAATGAAAAACTGTTTTTT
CASSLTGGGTNEKLFF
>TRBV14|TRBJ1-1|NA|NA
TGTGCCAGCAGCACCCGAGTGGGGGGAGCTTTCTTT
CASSTRVGGAFF
>TRBV30|TRBJ1-6|NA|TRBD1
TGTGCCTGGAGACTTTCAGGGGGCGTCTTTAATTCACCCCTCCACTTT
CAWRLSGGVFNSPLHF
>TRBV10-3|TRBJ2-7|NA|TRBD1
TGTGCCATCACTGAGGGACAGGGGACCTACGAGCAGTACTTC
CAITEGQGTYEQYF
>TRBV4-3|TRBJ2-1|once|NA
TGCGCCAGCGGGACAAGTAGATTTATTTACAATGAGCAGTTCTTC
CASGTSRFIYNEQFF
>TRBV29-1|TRBJ1-5|NA|NA
TGCAGCGTTTCCACAGGGTTCTTGGGTCGTCAGCCCCAGCATTTT
CSVSTGFLGRQPQHF
>TRBV25-1|TRBJ2-3|NA|NA
TGTGCCAGCAGTCCTCCTAGCGCAGATACGCAGTATTTT
CASSPPSADTQYF
>TRBV10-2|TRBJ2-2|NA|NA
TGCGCCAGCAGTGAGTCCAAGGGGCGCACCGGGGAGCTGTTTTTT
CASSESKGRTGELFF
>TRBV20-1|TRBJ1-4|NA|NA
TGCAGTGTCATCAGGGGTGAAAAACTGTTTTTT
CSVIRGEKLFF
>TRBV5-6|TRBJ1-1|NA|NA
TGTGCCAGCAGCTTGGGGCGGCTTCTAACAGGGAACACTGAAGCTTTCTTT
CASSLGRLLTGNTEAFF
>TRBV5-4|TRBJ1-3|NA|TRBD1
TGTGCCAGCAGCTGGGGGGGACAGGGCTCTGGAAACACCATATATTTT
CASSWGGQGSGNTIYF
>TRBV14|TRBJ2-3|NA|TRBD1
TGTGCCAGCAGCCAAGATCAGGACAGGGGGCGCGGGATGCTTGCGCAGTATTTT
CASSQDQDRGRGMLAQYF
>TRBV4-2|TRBJ2-2|NA|NA
TGTGCCAGCAGCCCCCTGTTCAACACCGGGGAGCTGTTTTTT
CASSPLFNTGELFF
>TRBV27|TRBJ2-5|NA|TRBD2
TGTGCCAGCAGTTTGGCTAGCGGGGCCCAAGAGACCCAGTACTTC
CASSLASGAQETQYF
>TRBV15|TRBJ1-4|NA|TRBD1
TGTGCCACCAGCAGAGACGATTGGCGGACAGGGGGCTTTATGGGATGGGAAAAACTGTTTTTT
CATSRDDWRTGGFMGWEKLFF
>TRBV12-5|TRBJ2-5|NA|NA
TGTGCTAGTGGTTTGTCGTCGCGGGAGACCCAGTACTTC
CASGLSSRETQYF
>TRBV5-1|TRBJ1-1|NA|NA
TGCGCCAGCAGCGTGGACAGTGCGACTGAAGCTTTCTTT
CASSVDSATEAFF
>TRBV5-1|TRBJ1-3|NA|NA
TGCGCCAGCAGCGAATCGGGGGATGGAAACACCATATATTTT
CASSESGDGNTIYF
>TRBV4-2|TRBJ2-3|NA|TRBD2
TGTGCCAGCAGCCGGACTAGCGGGAGCACAGATACGCAGTATTTT
CASSRTSGSTDTQYF
>TRBV7-9|TRBJ2-7|NA|TRBD1
TGTGCCAGCAGACCAACAGGGGTCTCCTACGAGCAGTACTTC
CASRPTGVSYEQYF
>TRBV15|TRBJ1-2|NA|TRBD1
TGTGCCACAAAAAACCAAGGACAGGGGGTAGGCTACACCTTC
CATKNQGQGVGYTF
>TRBV12-5|TRBJ2-3|NA|NA
TGTGCTAGTGGTCTAGGGACTGTGGTTACAGATACGCAGTATTTT
CASGLGTVVTDTQYF
>TRBV5-6|TRBJ1-2|NA|TRBD1
TGTGCCAGCAGCTTGGCCGGACAGGGTAACTATGGCTACACCTTC
CASSLAGQGNYGYTF
>TRBV18|TRBJ2-1|NA|TRBD2
TGTGCCAGCTCACTAGGCGGGAGTTTCACTGAGCAGTTCTTC
CASSLGGSFTEQFF
>TRBV9|TRBJ1-3|NA|NA
TGTGCCAGCAGCGTATCTGGACAGCCCATAAACACCATATATTTT
CASSVSGQPINTIYF
>TRBV27|TRBJ2-7|NA|TRBD1
TGTGCCAGCGCTATAGACGTTACCGGGACAGGGAACGAGCAGTACTTC
CASAIDVTGTGNEQYF
>TRBV7-2|TRBJ1-2|NA|TRBD1
TGTGCCAGCAGCTCCGGACAGGGCGCTAACTATGGCTACACCTTC
CASSSGQGANYGYTF
>TRBV7-9|TRBJ1-2|NA|NA
TGTGCCAGCAGCTTGGGGGCGCGGGGCTACACCTTC
CASSLGARGYTF
>TRBV5-1|TRBJ2-7|NA|TRBD2
TGCGCCAGCCGGGAGCGCGGACTAGCGGCCTCCTACGAGCAGTACTTC
CASRERGLAASYEQYF
>TRBV2|TRBJ1-2|NA|NA
TGTGCCAGCAGCGTTCAGGCGATCAACCCCTATGGCTACACCTTC
CASSVQAINPYGYTF
>TRBV5-1|TRBJ1-1|NA|TRBD1
TGCGCCAGCAGCTTAGCACGACAGGGGGTTCCTTCTATGAACACTGAAGCTTTCTTT
CASSLARQGVPSMNTEAFF
>TRBV4-3|TRBJ2-1|NA|TRBD2
TGCGCCAGCAGCCAAGAAGGCGGGAGGGCCGACAATGAGCAGTTCTTC
CASSQEGGRADNEQFF
>TRBV7-2|TRBJ2-1|NA|TRBD1
TGTGCCAGCAGGTCAAGCCGGACAGGGAGGTTTTGGGAGAGCATGGAGCAGTTCTTC
CASRSSRTGRFWESMEQFF
>TRBV2|TRBJ2-5|NA|TRBD2
TGTGCCAGCAGTGAAGCTTCTAGCGGGGGGGTGGGTGAGACCCAGTACTTC
CASSEASSGGVGETQYF
>TRBV5-1|TRBJ1-1|few|NA
TGCGCCAGCAGCTTGGAGTCACGGTGGAACACTGAAGCTTTCTTT
CASSLESRWNTEAFF
>TRBV29-1|TRBJ1-4|NA|NA
TGCAGCGTTGTGGGTTCAGGGTCCGAGGCTAATGAAAAACTGTTTTTT
CSVVGSGSEANEKLFF
>TRBV18|TRBJ1-1|NA|NA
TGTGCCAGCTCACGAAACAGGGACGACGGCACTGAAGCTTTCTTT
CASSRNRDDGTEAFF
>TRBV6-5|TRBJ1-5|NA|TRBD1
TGTGCCAGCAGCCAGGACAGGGATCGGCCCCAGCATTTT
CASSQDRDRPQHF
>TRBV5-1|TRBJ2-6|NA|NA
TGCGCCAGCAGCTTAGGGAGGCCTGGGGCCAACGTCCTGACTTTC
CASSLGRPGANVLTF
>TRBV28|TRBJ2-7|NA|NA
TGTGCCAGCAGTTTACAGGGCTTAAGCGGGGAGCAGTACTTC
CASSLQGLSGEQYF
>TRBV19|TRBJ2-7|NA|TRBD1
TGTGCCAGTAGTACAGACAGGGCCTCCTACGAGCAGTACTTC
CASSTDRASYEQYF
>TRBV7-8|TRBJ1-4|NA|TRBD1
TGTGCCAGCAGCGAGCAATCAGGGGGGAAGGGGGAAAAACTGTTTTTT
CASSEQSGGKGEKLFF
>TRBV7-8|TRBJ1-1|NA|NA
TGTGCCAGCAGCACGACCCTGTGGGGAGCAACTGAAGCTTTCTTT
CASSTTLWGATEAFF
>TRBV9|TRBJ1-6|few|NA
TGTGCCAGCAGCGTGAGGGCCCGGGGATCACCCCTCCACTTT
CASSVRARGSPLHF